A single sample gave rise to the 6 T cell receptor beta chains below, sequenced in a study of tumor-infiltrating lymphocytes in oesophageal squamous cell carcinoma. Each CDR3 protein gets one entry after TCRdb re-called the PCR reads with MiXCR. The table lists 8,000 to 11,000 distinct CDR3 sequences, about 60% of them singletons. Material: esophageal tumor tissue. All receptors derive from a female donor with esophageal squamous cell carcinoma.

With regard to this clonotype: Germline is not matched at one junction end, which may reflect a read error. The rearrangement joins TRBV12-3 or TRBV12-4 to TRBJ2-1, with no clear D. The J call could be wrong; TRBJ2-7 is a better fit for the DNA end. The CDR3 has 13 amino acids. The CDR3 protein is CASSLRASDEQYF. CDR3 sequence (DNA): TGTGCCAGCAGTTTAAGAGCCTCCGACGAGCAGTACTTC.

J is TRBJ2-3 and V is TRBV7-2; 11 positions agree with TRBD2. The last part of the DNA fits TRBJ2-1 better; the J call may be wrong. Germline CDR1 and CDR2: SGHTA and FQGNSA. The CDR3 has 16 residues. CDR3 sequence reads: CASRFSSGRPNNEQFF. The CDR3 nucleotides read TGTGCCAGCAGGTTCTCTAGCGGGAGGCCGAACAATGAGCAGTTCTTC.

The rearrangement links TRBV7-2 to TRBJ2-5, with D possibly matching TRBD2 (6 bases). The CDR3 has 15 amino acids. The V end was cut by 1 base, the J end by 5 bases, with 14 bases between. From germline, CDR1 is SGHTA and CDR2 FQGNSA. The CDR3 loop is CASSLDASVVETQYF. The CDR3 bases are TGTGCCAGCAGCTTAGATGCTAGCGTAGTCGAGACCCAGTACTTC.

This rearrangement joins TRBV7-3 to TRBJ2-3, with D possibly TRBD1 on 5 matching bases. CDR1 and CDR2 from the germline V gene are SGHTA and FQGTGA. Trimming took 2 bases from V and 0 from J, leaving 18 bases between them. This CDR3 region has 18 residues. The CDR3 region is CASSLALGHSSSTDTQYF. CDR3 coding DNA: TGTGCCAGCAGCTTAGCATTAGGACACTCTTCTAGCACAGATACGCAGTATTTT.

Points on this clonotype: This clone may be a read error of a much larger clone one base away. This chain links TRBV5-8 with TRBJ2-4, with 14 bases aligning to TRBD2. The tail of the sequence fits TRBJ2-1 better, so the J call may be wrong. The germline gives CDR1 SGHTS, CDR2 YDEGEE. There are 16 residues in the CDR3. CDR3 sequence (DNA): TGTGCCAGCAGCTCAGGGACTAGCGGGAGTACAGAGACCCAGTTCTTC. Translated: CASSSGTSGSTETQFF.

The genes are TRBV7-2 and TRBJ2-5, with 12 bases fitting TRBD2. Gene TRBJ2-1 matches the end of the DNA better, so the J call may be wrong. This CDR3 contains 16 residues. Germline V gene data show CDR1 as SGHTA and CDR2 as FQGNSA. In DNA, the CDR3 is TGTGCCAGCAGCTTAAGAAGGACTAGCGGGAACAATGAGCAGTTCTTC. This translates into CASSLRRTSGNNEQFF.